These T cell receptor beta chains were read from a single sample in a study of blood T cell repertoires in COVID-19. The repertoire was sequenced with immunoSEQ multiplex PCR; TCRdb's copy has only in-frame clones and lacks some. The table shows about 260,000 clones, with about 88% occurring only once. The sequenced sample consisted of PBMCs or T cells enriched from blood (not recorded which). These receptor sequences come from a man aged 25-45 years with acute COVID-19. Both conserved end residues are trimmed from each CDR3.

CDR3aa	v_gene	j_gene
AISEPGTGATDTQY	TRBV10-3	TRBJ2-3
ASSLSPSGTYYEQF	TRBV27	TRBJ2-1
ASTGLAGYNEQF	TRBV19	TRBJ2-1
SASTPAKAGNIQY	TRBV20-1	TRBJ2-4
ASSTGTRGPEAF	TRBV6-6	TRBJ1-1
ASPRDRFNSYNEQF	TRBV28	TRBJ2-1
ASSPSGINYGYT	TRBV19	TRBJ1-2
ASSIRRVNTEAF	TRBV19	TRBJ1-1
ATSAPIGTSGNEQF	TRBV24-1	TRBJ2-1
ASSQDGTGQGGGYT	TRBV4-2	TRBJ1-2
ASSFLAGGVNEQF	TRBV28	TRBJ2-1
AWSSGVGREQF	TRBV30	TRBJ2-1
ASSEPGTSGRNEQF	TRBV9	TRBJ2-1
ASSLEADTDTQY	TRBV11-3	TRBJ2-3
ASPPQGINIQY	TRBV19	TRBJ2-4
ASSLDYTDTQY	TRBV7-9	TRBJ2-3
ASSLGPQGSPLH	TRBV7-2	TRBJ1-6
ASSPGTSGGEPYNEQF	TRBV3-1/TRBV3-2	TRBJ2-1
ASSIGGRTYNEQF	TRBV19	TRBJ2-1
ASSQDQGLGGYT	TRBV4-1	TRBJ1-2
ATSDPRGRDEKLF	TRBV24-1	TRBJ1-4
ASSPRTGSGNTIY	TRBV3-1/TRBV3-2	TRBJ1-3
ASSTGGRNQPQH	TRBV28	TRBJ1-5
ASSIGFWDRGSEAF	TRBV19	TRBJ1-1
ASSSTGPGGAF	TRBV5-1	TRBJ1-1
ASSLWQGVLYYGYT	TRBV28	TRBJ1-2
ASSYGGSSGAADTQY	TRBV3-1/TRBV3-2	TRBJ2-3
SASASGRNNEQF	TRBV20-1	TRBJ2-1
ASSQETQVGGRTGYT	TRBV4-1	TRBJ1-2
ASSYQGVNSPLH	TRBV27	TRBJ1-6